A selection of T cell receptor beta chains follows, all from one sample in a study of T cell responses to AZD1222 COVID-19 vaccine. Profiling relied on immunoSEQ multiplex PCR, and the TCRdb table lists in-frame clones only, not all of them. The sample yields 120,000 or so clones, around 90% seen once. Source: peripheral blood, taken 28 days after the second dose of the MenACWY control vaccine. The receptors were sampled from an adult who received the MenACWY meningococcal vaccine as a control. Both conserved end residues are part of each CDR3. The D gene is left open where the match is weak. The size field is filled for only some rows; it gives once, few, many or a size class.

len,d_gene,abundance,v_gene,j_gene,CDR3aa,CDR3nt
15,TRBD2,NA,TRBV28,TRBJ2-5,CASSFSSGGQETQYF,TGTGCCAGCAGTTTCTCTAGCGGGGGCCAAGAGACCCAGTACTTC
14,TRBD1,NA,TRBV3-1/TRBV3-2,TRBJ1-6,CASSPRQGRWPLHF,TGTGCCAGCAGCCCTCGACAGGGGAGGTGGCCCCTCCACTTT
16,NA,NA,TRBV2,TRBJ2-2,CASSYYSISNTGELFF,TGTGCCAGCAGTTACTACTCAATAAGCAACACCGGGGAGCTGTTTTTT
11,NA,once,TRBV28,TRBJ1-4,CASSSEGKLFF,TGTGCCAGCAGTTCAGAGGGGAAGCTGTTTTTT
15,TRBD2,few,TRBV29-1,TRBJ2-2,CSVLRPSGNTGELFF,TGCAGCGTTCTTCGGCCTAGCGGAAACACCGGGGAGCTGTTTTTT
13,TRBD1,NA,TRBV29-1,TRBJ2-7,CSVRQGVITEQYF,TGCAGCGTAAGACAGGGGGTCATCACGGAGCAGTACTTC
16,TRBD1,NA,TRBV4-1,TRBJ2-1,CASSQPGTGEYNEQFF,TGCGCCAGCAGCCAACCCGGGACAGGCGAATACAATGAGCAGTTCTTC
14,NA,NA,TRBV7-8,TRBJ1-6,CASSLRQINSPLHF,TGTGCCAGCAGCTTAAGACAGATTAATTCACCCCTCCACTTT
15,NA,NA,TRBV7-9,TRBJ2-2,CASSLRTLNTGELFF,TGTGCCAGCAGCTTAAGGACCCTTAACACCGGGGAGCTGTTTTTT
17,NA,NA,TRBV4-3,TRBJ1-1,CASSQDQSGRMNTEAFF,TGCGCCAGCAGCCAAGATCAGTCAGGCAGGATGAACACTGAAGCTTTCTTT
15,TRBD2,NA,TRBV6-5,TRBJ2-5,CASSPSGSAFETQYF,TGTGCCAGCAGCCCCAGCGGGAGTGCTTTTGAGACCCAGTACTTC
15,NA,NA,TRBV11-2,TRBJ1-3,CASSSGPISGNTIYF,TGTGCCAGCAGCTCCGGACCTATCTCTGGAAACACCATATATTTT
15,NA,NA,TRBV19,TRBJ1-1,CASRRQDRPGTEAFF,TGTGCCAGTAGGCGACAGGATCGGCCTGGGACTGAAGCTTTCTTT
19,TRBD2,NA,TRBV5-4,TRBJ2-1,CASSFSLAGVPSSYNEQFF,TGTGCCAGCAGCTTTAGCCTAGCGGGGGTTCCCAGCTCCTACAATGAGCAGTTCTTC
13,NA,NA,TRBV30,TRBJ1-2,CAWSTGTNYGYTF,TGTGCCTGGAGTACAGGGACCAACTATGGCTACACCTTC
14,NA,NA,TRBV19,TRBJ2-4,CASSIISGGTIQYF,TGTGCCAGTAGTATCATTTCCGGGGGTACCATTCAGTACTTC
15,TRBD2,few,TRBV4-1,TRBJ2-7,CASSQGLAGEYEQYF,TGCGCCAGCAGCCAAGGACTAGCGGGAGAGTACGAGCAGTACTTC
15,NA,NA,TRBV13,TRBJ2-4,CASSFRGLAKNIQYF,TGTGCCAGCAGCTTTAGGGGATTAGCCAAAAACATTCAGTACTTC
17,NA,NA,TRBV10-3,TRBJ1-3,CAISALVSYASGNTIYF,TGTGCCATCAGCGCCTTGGTCAGTTACGCCTCTGGAAACACCATATATTTT
14,NA,NA,TRBV6-6,TRBJ2-1,CASFPTGGYNEQFF,TGTGCCAGCTTCCCGACTGGGGGCTACAATGAGCAGTTCTTC
15,NA,NA,TRBV30,TRBJ1-1,CAWSVLGPLNTEAFF,TGTGCCTGGAGTGTTTTGGGACCGCTGAACACTGAAGCTTTCTTT
15,NA,NA,TRBV4-2,TRBJ2-1,CASSQDGGPYNEQFF,TGTGCCAGCAGCCAAGATGGGGGACCCTACAATGAGCAGTTCTTC
13,NA,NA,TRBV5-5,TRBJ1-2,CASSTGTADGYTF,TGTGCCAGCAGCACAGGGACCGCCGATGGCTACACCTTC
17,NA,NA,TRBV28,TRBJ1-5,CASSLHRDARGNQPQHF,TGTGCCAGCAGTTTGCACAGGGACGCCCGGGGCAATCAGCCCCAGCATTTT
15,TRBD2,NA,TRBV19,TRBJ2-1,CASSGRASGGNEQFF,TGTGCCAGTAGTGGGCGGGCTAGCGGTGGCAATGAGCAGTTCTTC
18,TRBD2,NA,TRBV6-2/TRBV6-3,TRBJ2-1,CASSYPTGLAGFDNEQFF,TGTGCCAGCAGTTACCCCACCGGGCTAGCGGGATTCGACAATGAGCAGTTCTTC
17,NA,NA,TRBV27,TRBJ1-2,CASSLSFTRPMNYGYTF,TGTGCCAGCAGTTTAAGTTTCACTCGTCCTATGAACTATGGCTACACCTTC
16,TRBD1,NA,TRBV29-1,TRBJ2-1,CSVEKGRQGAYNEQFF,TGCAGCGTTGAAAAGGGCAGGCAGGGGGCCTACAATGAGCAGTTCTTC
19,TRBD2,NA,TRBV7-8,TRBJ2-6,CASSLYSGGARLGANVLTF,TGTGCCAGCAGCTTATATAGCGGGGGGGCTAGACTAGGGGCCAACGTCCTGACTTTC
16,TRBD2,NA,TRBV6-6,TRBJ2-7,CASSYGPTSGSYEQYF,TGTGCCAGCAGTTACGGACCTACTAGCGGGAGCTACGAGCAGTACTTC
14,TRBD1,NA,TRBV6-4,TRBJ2-1,CASSEGQGAGEQFF,TGTGCCAGCAGTGAGGGGCAGGGGGCGGGTGAGCAGTTCTTC
16,TRBD2,NA,TRBV19,TRBJ2-3,CASSSRLAGSTDTQYF,TGTGCCAGTAGTAGCCGACTAGCGGGCAGCACAGATACGCAGTATTTT
14,TRBD1,NA,TRBV5-1,TRBJ1-5,CASSLDRGGQPQHF,TGCGCCAGCAGCCTTGACAGGGGCGGTCAGCCCCAGCATTTT
16,TRBD1,NA,TRBV24-1,TRBJ2-6,CATSGGQGQEANVLTF,TGTGCCACCAGTGGCGGACAGGGGCAGGAGGCCAACGTCCTGACTTTC
15,TRBD1,few,TRBV19,TRBJ2-2,CASRTGQGNTGELFF,TGTGCCAGTAGAACCGGACAGGGAAACACCGGGGAGCTGTTTTTT
17,TRBD2,NA,TRBV28,TRBJ2-7,CASRGLAGGPEGYEQYF,TGTGCCAGCAGAGGACTAGCGGGAGGGCCGGAAGGCTACGAGCAGTACTTC
16,NA,NA,TRBV27,TRBJ1-2,CASSLSLRDGNYGYTF,TGTGCCAGCAGTTTATCGTTGCGCGACGGTAACTATGGCTACACCTTC
13,TRBD2,NA,TRBV20-1,TRBJ2-1,CSASLAAYNEQFF,TGCAGTGCTAGTCTAGCGGCCTACAATGAGCAGTTCTTC
23,TRBD2,once,TRBV15,TRBJ2-7,CATSRAWRDLAEEDRTNSYEQYF,TGTGCCACCAGCCGAGCTTGGCGGGATCTAGCGGAGGAGGACCGAACCAACTCCTACGAGCAGTACTTC
17,NA,NA,TRBV23-1,TRBJ1-3,CASSQSAGGLSGNTIYF,TGCGCCAGCAGTCAATCCGCGGGGGGCCTCTCTGGAAACACCATATATTTT
15,NA,NA,TRBV3-1/TRBV3-2,TRBJ2-5,CASSQGFEQQETQYF,TGTGCCAGCAGCCAAGGCTTCGAACAGCAAGAGACCCAGTACTTC
14,TRBD1,NA,TRBV7-9,TRBJ2-7,CASSTGGSSYEQYF,TGTGCCAGCAGTACAGGGGGGAGCTCCTACGAGCAGTACTTC
14,NA,NA,TRBV7-6,TRBJ2-1,CASSLEPAYNEQFF,TGTGCCAGCAGCTTAGAACCCGCATACAATGAGCAGTTCTTC
14,NA,NA,TRBV7-6,TRBJ2-5,CASSSALSPETQYF,TGTGCCAGCAGCTCGGCTCTTAGTCCCGAGACCCAGTACTTC
13,TRBD1,once,TRBV5-4,TRBJ2-3,CASSRDRVDTQYF,TGTGCCAGCAGCAGGGACAGGGTGGATACGCAGTATTTT
13,NA,NA,TRBV30,TRBJ2-1,CASSLPNKNEQFF,TGTGCCTCCTCACTACCGAATAAGAATGAGCAGTTCTTC
12,NA,NA,TRBV20-1,TRBJ2-7,CSASSDTYEQYF,TGCAGTGCTAGTTCAGACACCTACGAGCAGTACTTC
12,NA,NA,TRBV3-1/TRBV3-2,TRBJ2-2,CASSQGVRELFF,TGTGCCAGCAGCCAGGGTGTCCGGGAGCTGTTTTTT
15,NA,NA,TRBV2,TRBJ2-7,CASNLGTKGAYEQYF,TGTGCCAGCAATCTCGGGACCAAAGGCGCCTACGAGCAGTACTTC
14,TRBD2,NA,TRBV19,TRBJ2-3,CASSKAGGADTQYF,TGTGCCAGTAGTAAGGCGGGGGGTGCAGATACGCAGTATTTT
13,NA,NA,TRBV11-2,TRBJ1-1,CASKTYLNTEAFF,TGTGCCAGCAAAACCTACCTGAACACTGAAGCTTTCTTT
12,NA,NA,TRBV7-2,TRBJ1-1,CASSLSGGEPFF,TGTGCCAGCAGCTTATCCGGAGGGGAGCCTTTCTTT
14,NA,NA,TRBV7-2,TRBJ1-2,CASSLHTGNYGYTF,TGTGCCAGCAGCCTGCATACAGGAAACTATGGCTACACCTTC
14,NA,NA,TRBV5-1,TRBJ2-5,CASSDTGSQETQYF,TGCGCCAGCAGCGACACCGGGAGCCAAGAGACCCAGTACTTC
14,NA,NA,TRBV9,TRBJ1-6,CASSSRALNSPLHF,TGTGCCAGCAGCTCCCGGGCCCTTAATTCACCCCTCCACTTT
13,NA,NA,TRBV10-3,TRBJ2-5,CAISEGGTGTQYF,TGTGCCATCAGTGAGGGGGGAACAGGGACCCAGTACTTC
15,NA,NA,TRBV28,TRBJ1-3,CASTDQTGIGNTIYF,TGTGCCAGCACCGATCAAACAGGAATTGGAAACACCATATATTTT
14,TRBD1,NA,TRBV20-1,TRBJ1-6,CSASYRGGNSPLHF,TGCAGTGCTAGTTACAGGGGCGGGAATTCACCCCTCCACTTT
18,NA,NA,TRBV5-6,TRBJ2-3,CASRFLGKNWGVADTQYF,TGTGCCAGCAGGTTTCTCGGAAAGAATTGGGGGGTGGCAGATACGCAGTATTTT